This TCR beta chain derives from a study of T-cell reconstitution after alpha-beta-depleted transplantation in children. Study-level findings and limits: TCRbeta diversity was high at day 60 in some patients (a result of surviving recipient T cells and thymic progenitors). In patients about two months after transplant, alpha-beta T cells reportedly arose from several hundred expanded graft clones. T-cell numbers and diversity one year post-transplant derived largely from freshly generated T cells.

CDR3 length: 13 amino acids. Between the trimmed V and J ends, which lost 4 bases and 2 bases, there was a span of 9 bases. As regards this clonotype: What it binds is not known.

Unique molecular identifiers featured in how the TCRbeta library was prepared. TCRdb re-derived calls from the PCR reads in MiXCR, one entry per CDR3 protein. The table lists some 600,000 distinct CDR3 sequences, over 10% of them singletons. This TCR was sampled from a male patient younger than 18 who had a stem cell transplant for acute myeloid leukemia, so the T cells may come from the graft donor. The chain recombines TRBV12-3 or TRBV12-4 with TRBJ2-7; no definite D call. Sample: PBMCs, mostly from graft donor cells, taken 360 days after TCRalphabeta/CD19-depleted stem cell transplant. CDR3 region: CASSYDSTYEQYF. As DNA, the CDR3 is TGTGCCAGCAGTTATGACTCAACCTACGAGCAGTACTTC.